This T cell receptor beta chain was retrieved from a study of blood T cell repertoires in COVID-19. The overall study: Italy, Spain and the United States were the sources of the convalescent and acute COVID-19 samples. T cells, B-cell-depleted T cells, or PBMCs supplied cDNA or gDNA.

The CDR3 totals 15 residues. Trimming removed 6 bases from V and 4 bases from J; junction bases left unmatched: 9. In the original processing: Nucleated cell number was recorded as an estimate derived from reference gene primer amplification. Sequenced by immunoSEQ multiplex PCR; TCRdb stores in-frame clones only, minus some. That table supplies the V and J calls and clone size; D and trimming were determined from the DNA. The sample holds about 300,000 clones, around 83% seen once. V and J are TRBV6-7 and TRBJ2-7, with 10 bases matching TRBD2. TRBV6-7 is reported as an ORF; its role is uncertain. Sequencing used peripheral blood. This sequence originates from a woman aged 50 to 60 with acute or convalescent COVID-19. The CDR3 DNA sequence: TGTGCCAGCAGCCCCTTCGGGACTAGCGAATACGAGCAGTACTTC. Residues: CASSPFGTSEYEQYF.